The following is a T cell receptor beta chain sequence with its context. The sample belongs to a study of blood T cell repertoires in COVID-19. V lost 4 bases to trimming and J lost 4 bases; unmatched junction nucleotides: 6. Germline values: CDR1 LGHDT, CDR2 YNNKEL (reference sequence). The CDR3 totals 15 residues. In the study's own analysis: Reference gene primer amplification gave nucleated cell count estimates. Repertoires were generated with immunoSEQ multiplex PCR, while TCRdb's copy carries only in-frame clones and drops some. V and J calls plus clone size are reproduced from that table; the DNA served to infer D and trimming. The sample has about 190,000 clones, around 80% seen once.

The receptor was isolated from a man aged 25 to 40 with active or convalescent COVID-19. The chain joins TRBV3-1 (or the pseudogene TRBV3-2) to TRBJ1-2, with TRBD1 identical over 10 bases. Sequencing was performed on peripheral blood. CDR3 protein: CASSPGQGPSYGYTF. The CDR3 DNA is TGTGCCAGCAGCCCGGGACAGGGGCCGTCCTATGGCTACACCTTC.